These 15 T cell receptor beta chains came from one sample sequenced in a study of long-term antiretroviral therapy in people with HIV. The immunoSEQ assay was v3.0, run at survey level. The protocol was immunoSEQ multiplex PCR, while the TCRdb copy is restricted to in-frame clones and leaves out a portion. There are some 25,000 clones in the sample; about 86% occur only once, and 15% to 20% lies in the top ten. The sequenced sample was unsorted PBMCs, obtained 1.2 years after starting antiretroviral therapy. The receptors here all came from a man aged 45-65 years with HIV.

The chain employs TRBV27 and TRBJ1-2, with 7 bases aligning to TRBD1. This CDR3 has 13 residues. Germline trimming cut 2 bases from V and 11 bases from J; bases unmatched to any gene: 8. Germline V gene lookup returns CDR1 MNHEY and CDR2 SMNVEV (reference sequence). In DNA form, the CDR3 reads TGTGCCAGCAGTTTAATAGGGGGCACTGGGTACACCTTC. It translates to CASSLIGGTGYTF.

V and J are TRBV28 and TRBJ1-2; D is unresolved. Germline V lookup: CDR1 MDHEN, CDR2 SYDVKM. Trimming cost V 6 bases and J 2 bases, with 10 bases left between them. The CDR3 sequence is 13 residues long. The CDR3 sequence: CASRAPPNYGYTF. The CDR3 DNA reads as TGTGCCAGCAGGGCGCCGCCCAACTATGGCTACACCTTC.

The chain recombines TRBV4-3 with TRBJ1-3; no definite D call. Per the germline V gene, CDR1 is LGHNA and CDR2 is YSLEER. The CDR3 is made up of 16 amino acids. V lost 1 base, J lost 0 bases, and 10 bases lay in between. The CDR3 is CASSQVVQYSGNTIYF. CDR3 DNA sequence: TGCGCCAGCAGCCAAGTAGTTCAATACTCTGGAAACACCATATATTTT.

This clone was counted a few times. The J gene is TRBJ2-2, the V gene TRBV9; 8 bases map to TRBD1. This CDR3 comprises 15 residues. V trimming: 4 bases; J trimming: 3 bases; junction bases outside the gene matches: 5. Per germline, CDR1 SGDLS and CDR2 YYNGEE. The CDR3 sequence is CASSPTGADTGELFF. CDR3 sequence (DNA): TGTGCCAGCAGCCCGACAGGGGCGGACACCGGGGAGCTGTTTTTT.

This rearrangement joins TRBV15 to TRBJ1-5; 7 bases map to TRBD1. The CDR3 length is 14 residues. V dropped 6 bases and J dropped 6; count of bases not matched to a gene: 8. The V gene's germline CDR1 is LNHNV and CDR2 YYDKDF (reference sequence). For the CDR3, the DNA is TGTGCCACCAGAACAAGACAGGGTAGTCAGCCCCAGCATTTT. Its translation: CATRTRQGSQPQHF.

This clone turned up a few times. The gene calls are TRBV9 and TRBJ2-7; D is perhaps TRBD1 or TRBD2 (6 bases each). This CDR3 is built from 14 residues. The germline V gene has CDR1 SGDLS and CDR2 YYNGEE. Trimming stripped 0 bases from V and 4 bases from J, with 11 bases between. CDR3 sequence: CASSVGGGLYEQYF. The CDR3 DNA sequence: TGTGCCAGCAGCGTAGGTGGGGGGCTTTACGAGCAGTACTTC. Supplemented by reference TRBV9 and TRBJ2-7, the full variable domain reads DSGVTQTPKHLITATGQRVTLRCSPRSGDLSVYWYQQSLDQGLQFLIQYYNGEERAKGNILERFSAQQFPDLHSELNLSSLELGDSALYFCASSVGGGLYEQYFGPGTRLTVT.

This clone was detected a few times. The chain links TRBV2 to TRBJ2-1, with TRBD2 as a possible D gene (7 bases). The CDR3 length is 14 residues. The germline V gene has CDR1 SNHLY and CDR2 FYNNEI. V lost 10 bases and J 8 bases, leaving 21 bases between the germline ends. CDR3 region: CATYEGGALDEQFF. DNA of the CDR3: TGTGCCACCTATGAAGGGGGGGCCCTGGATGAGCAGTTCTTC.

The V gene is TRBV2, the J gene TRBJ2-7; 7 positions agree with TRBD1. Germline V gene data show CDR1 as SNHLY and CDR2 as FYNNEI. V dropped 5 bases and J dropped 4; count of bases not matched to a gene: 2. The CDR3 runs to 12 residues. In nucleotides, the CDR3 is TGTGCCAGCAGTCGACAGGGTTACGAGCAGTACTTC. This codes for CASSRQGYEQYF.

This clone was observed once. V gene TRBV6-5 combines with J gene TRBJ1-2, with 8 bases lining up with TRBD1. Unmatched junction bases numbered 1, after V lost 1 base and J lost 6 bases. The length of the CDR3 is 13 residues. Per the germline V gene, CDR1 is MNHEY and CDR2 is SVGAGI. CDR3 sequence (DNA): TGTGCCAGCAGTTACTTGACAGGGGATGGCTACACCTTC. This translates into CASSYLTGDGYTF.

This chain uses TRBV29-1 with TRBJ1-5; 7 bases match TRBD1. The germline gives CDR1 SQVTM, CDR2 ANQGSEA. The CDR3 spans 13 residues. V was pared by 6 bases and J by 1 base, with 3 bases of the junction left unmatched. For the CDR3, the DNA is TGCAGCGTCCGGGACAGAAGCAATCAGCCCCAGCATTTT. This sequence encodes CSVRDRSNQPQHF.

The V and J genes are TRBV6-1 and TRBJ1-3; no clear D gene. Trimming removed 4 bases from V and 4 bases from J, with 14 bases in between. CDR1 and CDR2 from the germline V gene are MNHNS and SASEGT. This CDR3 region has 15 residues. CDR3: CASSALSTRGNTIYF. The CDR3 DNA sequence: TGTGCCAGCAGTGCTTTGAGTACCAGGGGAAACACCATATATTTT.

CDR3 in amino acids: CASSQDRLLNEQFF. DNA of the CDR3: TGCGCCAGCAGCCAAGATCGTCTTCTCAATGAGCAGTTCTTC. The chain recombines TRBV4-1 with TRBJ2-1; no reliable D call. V was pared by 0 bases and J by 6 bases, with 9 bases between. The CDR3 has 14 residues. Germline CDR1 reads MGHRA; CDR2 reads YSYEKL.

The chain recombines TRBV18 with TRBJ1-1; D gene uncertain. This CDR3 spans 13 amino acids. V was trimmed by 3 bases and J by 1 base, leaving 6 bases between them. From germline, CDR1 is KGHSH and CDR2 LQKENI. The CDR3: CASSPGWNTEAFF. CDR3 DNA sequence: TGTGCCAGCTCACCTGGATGGAACACTGAAGCTTTCTTT.

This CDR3 is CASSVVGGGSTDTQYF. CDR3 sequence (DNA): TGTGCCAGCAGCGTAGTAGGGGGCGGCAGCACAGATACGCAGTATTTT. The rearrangement links TRBV9 to TRBJ2-3; 7 bases agree with TRBD1. V lost 0 bases, J lost 0 bases, and 4 bases stayed unmatched. This CDR3 comprises 16 residues. Germline CDR1 SGDLS, CDR2 YYNGEE.

The gene calls are TRBV5-6 and TRBJ1-3, with 8 nucleotides matching TRBD1. The CDR3 is made up of 14 amino acids. The junction had 10 bases not matched to a gene; V was cut back by 5 bases and J by 9 bases. CDR1 is SGHDT, CDR2 YYEEEE, per germline. CDR3 amino acids: CASRMTGEGSTIYF. The CDR3 nucleotides are TGTGCCAGCAGGATGACAGGGGAGGGGAGCACCATATATTTT.